Shown below are 21 T cell receptor beta chains from a single sample sequenced in a study of technical replicates of blood from a few donors (dated by TCRdb to 2016 to 2017). The receptor library was made with the immunoSEQ multiplex PCR assay. TCRdb provides this immuneACCESS table in a form limited to in-frame rearrangements. Some clones are lacking; in checked studies, under half of them reflect an unresolved V gene, and why the rest are absent is not known. For this sample the table gives about 81,000 clones, of which roughly 96% were detected only once. The ten largest clones represent around 0.2% of the sample. Material: T cells isolated from PBMCs. Receptors were obtained from a human donor in good health.

The chain has TRBV27 and TRBJ1-1; D is ambiguous. The CDR3 totals 14 residues. Trimming removed 5 bases at V and 1 base at J, with 11 bases between. Germline CDR1 is MNHEY and CDR2 is SMNVEV (reference sequence). CDR3 in amino acids: CASSPPGENTEAFF. CDR3 in DNA: TGTGCCAGCAGTCCCCCCGGGGAGAACACTGAAGCTTTCTTT.

The V gene is TRBV27, the J gene TRBJ1-2; D not certain. The V gene lost 5 bases and the J gene lost 10 bases, with 14 bases spanning the gap. CDR1 MNHEY and CDR2 SMNVEV come from the germline V gene (reference sequence). The CDR3 contains 12 residues. The CDR3 nucleotides are TGTGCCAGCAGTCGTGGCGGTCGAGACTACACCTTC. Encoded protein: CASSRGGRDYTF.

This chain joins TRBV6-5 and TRBJ1-1; TRBD1 matches 7 bases. CDR3 length: 14 residues. V was pared by 4 bases and J by 0 bases, with 2 bases of the junction left unmatched. Germline values: CDR1 MNHEY, CDR2 SVGAGI. CDR3 region: CASSLQGLNTEAFF. The CDR3 DNA reads as TGTGCCAGCAGTTTACAGGGGCTGAACACTGAAGCTTTCTTT.

The chain is built from TRBV19 and TRBJ1-1, with D possibly being TRBD1 (5 bases). V was clipped by 0 bases and J by 7 bases, with 15 bases between them. The CDR3 totals 15 residues. The germline V gene has CDR1 LNHDA and CDR2 SQIVND (reference sequence). The CDR3 region is CASSIEVAGVGEAFF. DNA of the CDR3: TGTGCCAGTAGTATAGAAGTGGCGGGGGTAGGTGAAGCTTTCTTT. Full variable domain (outside the CDR3, taken from reference TRBV19 and TRBJ1-1): DGGITQSPKYLFRKEGQNVTLSCEQNLNHDAMYWYRQDPGQGLRLIYYSQIVNDFQKGDIAEGYSVSREKKESFPLTVTSAQKNPTAFYLCASSIEVAGVGEAFFGQGTRLTVV.

J is TRBJ1-5 and V is TRBV6-5; TRBD1 is a possible D gene (6 bases). V was clipped by 10 bases and J by 0 bases, with 16 bases between them. Germline V gene lookup returns CDR1 MNHEY and CDR2 SVGAGI. The CDR3 consists of 15 residues. This chain's CDR3 is CATQGNAYSNQPQHF. CDR3 nucleotides: TGTGCCACCCAGGGGAATGCTTATAGCAATCAGCCCCAGCATTTT.

V is TRBV7-7 and J is TRBJ2-2, with D possibly being TRBD1 (5 bases). The CDR3 length is 13 residues. V lost 4 bases to trimming and J lost 7 bases, with 10 bases between them. The germline CDR1 and CDR2 sequences are SSHAT and FNYEAQ (reference sequence). The CDR3 DNA reads as TGTGCCAGCAGCTCTTTCAGGGACGGGGAGCTGTTTTTT. Residues: CASSSFRDGELFF.

The genes are TRBV19 and TRBJ1-2, with D unclear. Trimming removed 3 bases from V and 0 bases from J, with 11 bases in between. There are 15 residues in the CDR3. Germline values: CDR1 LNHDA, CDR2 SQIVND (reference sequence). The CDR3 protein is CASSIMHATNYGYTF. The CDR3 DNA sequence: TGTGCCAGTAGTATCATGCACGCTACTAACTATGGCTACACCTTC.

V is TRBV6-6 and J is TRBJ1-1; the match to TRBD1 covers 9 bases. V lost 7 bases to trimming and J lost 1 base; unmatched junction nucleotides: 7. This CDR3 is built from 15 residues. Germline CDR1 is MNHNY and CDR2 is SVGAGI (reference sequence). The CDR3 here is CASTSPQGANTEAFF. The CDR3 DNA follows: TGTGCCAGCACCTCACCACAGGGGGCGAACACTGAAGCTTTCTTT.

V and J are TRBV6-1 and TRBJ2-2; D not resolved. Germline lookup yields CDR1 MNHNS and CDR2 SASEGT. The V end was cut by 5 bases, the J end by 2 bases, with 6 bases between. CDR3 length equals 13 residues. This CDR3 reads CASSTDNTGELFF. The DNA for the CDR3 is TGTGCCAGCAGTACAGATAACACCGGGGAGCTGTTTTTT.

V and J are TRBV2 and TRBJ1-2; the match to TRBD1 covers 10 bases. J was trimmed by 2 bases and V by 10 bases; bases with no gene match: 13. In germline, CDR1 is SNHLY, CDR2 FYNNEI. This CDR3 is 16 amino acids long. CDR3 nucleotides: TGTGCCACCATCATCCTCCGGACAGGGGGAAACTATGGCTACACCTTC. The encoded protein is CATIILRTGGNYGYTF.

This chain uses TRBV7-2 with TRBJ2-7; D gene uncertain. The CDR3 has 17 amino acids. Trimming left V 0 bases short and J 4 bases short, with 19 bases between. Per germline, CDR1 SGHTA and CDR2 FQGNSA. CDR3: CASSLANVKWSTYEQYF. CDR3 sequence (DNA): TGTGCCAGCAGCTTAGCGAATGTCAAGTGGTCTACTTACGAGCAGTACTTC.

This clone is a singleton in its sample. The chain carries TRBV28 and TRBJ2-5; D is perhaps TRBD1 (6 bases). This CDR3 is 14 amino acids long. Germline V lookup: CDR1 MDHEN, CDR2 SYDVKM. Trimming pared 5 bases from V and 1 base from J, leaving 11 bases between. The CDR3 loop reads CASSGTGFQETQYF. CDR3 in DNA: TGTGCCAGCAGTGGAACAGGGTTCCAAGAGACCCAGTACTTC.

The chain employs TRBV27 and TRBJ1-5; no clear D. V was cut by 2 bases and J by 5 bases, with 7 bases left in between. Germline V gene data show CDR1 as MNHEY and CDR2 as SMNVEV (reference sequence). This CDR3 is 13 amino acids long. CDR3 coding DNA: TGTGCCAGCAGTTTAGTAGCTTATCAGCCCCAGCATTTT. Protein sequence: CASSLVAYQPQHF.

The chain couples TRBV6-5 to TRBJ2-3, with D possibly TRBD2 on 6 matching bases. The length of the CDR3 is 15 residues. Trimming removed 4 bases at V and 0 bases at J, with 11 bases between. The germline CDR1 and CDR2 sequences are MNHEY and SVGAGI. The CDR3 is CASSSEGRSTDTQYF. Here the CDR3 DNA reads TGTGCCAGCAGTTCCGAAGGGAGGAGCACAGATACGCAGTATTTT.

The chain carries TRBV5-5 and TRBJ1-1; no clear D. V lost 3 bases, J lost 7 bases, and 10 bases lay in between. The CDR3 extends over 12 amino acids. The germline gives CDR1 SGHKS, CDR2 YYEKEE (reference sequence). CDR3 region: CASSSERNEAFF. CDR3 DNA: TGTGCCAGCAGCTCTGAGAGGAATGAAGCTTTCTTT.

The chain employs TRBV9 and TRBJ1-4, with D perhaps TRBD1 (6 bases). Trimming took off 0 bases at V and 4 bases at J, with 13 bases between the two ends. The CDR3 extends over 16 amino acids. Germline-derived CDR1 and CDR2 are SGDLS and YYNGEE. The CDR3 is CASSVGSAGVNEKLFF. For the CDR3, the DNA is TGTGCCAGCAGCGTAGGTTCGGCAGGGGTTAATGAAAAACTGTTTTTT.

The chain recombines TRBV5-1 with TRBJ2-5, with a weak D call TRBD1 (6 bases). The V end was cut by 0 bases, the J end by 5 bases, with 14 bases between. The CDR3 covers 15 residues. The germline V gene encodes CDR1 SGHRS and CDR2 YFSETQ. The CDR3 region has the DNA TGCGCCAGCAGCTTGGGTCTCGCCCAGGGGGAGACCCAGTACTTC. As protein: CASSLGLAQGETQYF.

The gene calls are TRBV5-1 and TRBJ2-7; 10 bases line up with TRBD2. The CDR3 spans 15 residues. The V gene's germline CDR1 is SGHRS and CDR2 YFSETQ. The V segment lost 4 bases and the J segment 2 bases; nucleotides outside the gene matches: 6. The CDR3, as DNA: TGCGCCAGCAGCCCTGGACTAGCGGACACCTACGAGCAGTACTTC. It translates to CASSPGLADTYEQYF. The whole variable domain, remainder taken from reference TRBV5-1 and TRBJ2-7, is KAGVTQTPRYLIKTRGQQVTLSCSPISGHRSVSWYQQTPGQGLQFLFEYFSETQRNKGNFPGRFSGRQFSNSRSEMNVSTLELGDSALYLCASSPGLADTYEQYFGPGTRLTVT.

The chain links TRBV15 to TRBJ2-5; no firm D call. Germline CDR1 reads LNHNV; CDR2 reads YYDKDF (reference sequence). The CDR3 is 12 residues long. The ends were cut back, 0 bases at V and 5 bases at J, with 4 bases in the middle. The DNA for the CDR3 is TGTGCCACCAGCAGAGATTCTGAGACCCAGTACTTC. This codes for CATSRDSETQYF.

The rearrangement links TRBV6-1 to TRBJ1-5, with D unclear. CDR3 length equals 16 residues. V lost 1 base to trimming and J lost 6 bases, with 16 bases between them. Germline-derived CDR1 and CDR2 are MNHNS and SASEGT. As DNA, the CDR3 is TGTGCCAGCAGTGAAGTTCTGTCGTTGGCCTTTCAGCCCCAGCATTTT. It specifies CASSEVLSLAFQPQHF.

The genes are TRBV4-1 and TRBJ2-3, with TRBD1 as a possible D gene (5 bases). V dropped 4 bases and J dropped 1 base, with 9 bases sitting between them. Germline CDR1 is MGHRA and CDR2 is YSYEKL. CDR3 length: 14 amino acids. CDR3: CASSRGLGTDTQYF. The CDR3 nucleotides read TGCGCCAGCAGCCGGGGCTTAGGCACAGATACGCAGTATTTT.